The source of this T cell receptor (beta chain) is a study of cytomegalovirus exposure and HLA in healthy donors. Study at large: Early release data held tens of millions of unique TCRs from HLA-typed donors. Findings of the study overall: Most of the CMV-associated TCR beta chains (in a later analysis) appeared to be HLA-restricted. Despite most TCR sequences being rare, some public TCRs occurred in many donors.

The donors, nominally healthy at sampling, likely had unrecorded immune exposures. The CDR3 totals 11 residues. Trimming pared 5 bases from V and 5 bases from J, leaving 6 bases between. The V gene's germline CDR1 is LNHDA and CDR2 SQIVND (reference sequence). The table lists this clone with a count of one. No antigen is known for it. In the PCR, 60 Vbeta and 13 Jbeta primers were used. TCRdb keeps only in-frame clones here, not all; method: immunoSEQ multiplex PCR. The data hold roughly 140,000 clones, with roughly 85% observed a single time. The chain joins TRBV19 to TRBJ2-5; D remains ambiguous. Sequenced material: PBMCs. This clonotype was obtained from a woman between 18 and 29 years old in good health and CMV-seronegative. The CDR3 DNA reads TGTGCCAGTAGTTCCGGGGAGACCCAGTACTTC. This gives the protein CASSSGETQYF. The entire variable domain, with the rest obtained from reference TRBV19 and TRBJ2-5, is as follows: DGGITQSPKYLFRKEGQNVTLSCEQNLNHDAMYWYRQDPGQGLRLIYYSQIVNDFQKGDIAEGYSVSREKKESFPLTVTSAQKNPTAFYLCASSSGETQYFGPGTRLLVL.